This TCR beta chain was recorded in a study of blood T cell repertoires in COVID-19. Here immunoSEQ multiplex PCR was the method, and the copy in TCRdb shows in-frame clones only, minus some. The data contain around 100,000 clones, around 91% of them seen just once; the ten biggest clones take up roughly 30%. The CDR3 totals 11 residues. Trimming removed 6 bases at V and 8 bases at J, with 8 bases between. V gene TRBV12-3 or TRBV12-4 combines with J gene TRBJ1-3; D is unresolved. This TCR was recovered from a woman of 80 years or more with acute or convalescent COVID-19. The sample consisted of peripheral blood. The CDR3 coding sequence is TGTGCCAGCAGATCTCGTGACACCATATATTTT. Amino acids: CASRSRDTIYF.